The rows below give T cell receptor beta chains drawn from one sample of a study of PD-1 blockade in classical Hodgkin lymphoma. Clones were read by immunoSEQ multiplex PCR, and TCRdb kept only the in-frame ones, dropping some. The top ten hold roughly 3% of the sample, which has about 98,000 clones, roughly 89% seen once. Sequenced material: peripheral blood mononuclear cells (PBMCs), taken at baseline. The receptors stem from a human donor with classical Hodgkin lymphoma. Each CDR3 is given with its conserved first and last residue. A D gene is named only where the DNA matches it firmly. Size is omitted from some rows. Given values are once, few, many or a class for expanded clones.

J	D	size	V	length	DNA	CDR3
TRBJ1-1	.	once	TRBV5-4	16	TGTGCCAGCAGCAAGCCCACAGGATCCCTGAACACTGAAGCTTTCTTT	CASSKPTGSLNTEAFF
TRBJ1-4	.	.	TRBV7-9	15	TGTGCCAGCAGCTTCGTAGGCCCCAGGGATGAAAAACTGTTTTTT	CASSFVGPRDEKLFF
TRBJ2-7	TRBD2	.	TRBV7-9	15	TGTGCCAGCAGCGTGTCGGGACTAGCGAACTACGAGCAGTACTTC	CASSVSGLANYEQYF
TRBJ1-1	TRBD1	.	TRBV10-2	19	TGCGCCAGCAACTATCCTCCGGGGACAGGCCCCTCTGGGAACACTGAAGCTTTCTTT	CASNYPPGTGPSGNTEAFF
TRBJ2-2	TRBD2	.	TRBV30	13	TGTGCCTATAGGACTAGTAAAGGCGGGGAGCTGTTTTTT	CAYRTSKGGELFF
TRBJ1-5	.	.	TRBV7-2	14	TGTGCCAGCAGCCCCCGAGAGGGGAATCAGCCCCAGCATTTT	CASSPREGNQPQHF
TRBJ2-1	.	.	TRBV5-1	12	TGCGCCAGCAGCTTGGCCTCCCATGAGCAGTTCTTC	CASSLASHEQFF
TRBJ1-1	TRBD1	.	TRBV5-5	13	TGTGCCAGCAGCCCTACGGACAGGGTGTATGCTTTCTTT	CASSPTDRVYAFF
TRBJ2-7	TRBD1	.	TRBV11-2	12	TGTGCCATCGAGGACAGGGCCTACGAGCAGTACTTC	CAIEDRAYEQYF
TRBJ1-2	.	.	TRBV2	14	TGTGCCAGCAGTGAATCTTGGCAGGGTCGATTTTATTCGTTC	CASSESWQGRFYSF
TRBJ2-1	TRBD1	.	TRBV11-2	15	TGTGCCAGCAGCCCTAAATGGGACAGGGGTAATGAGCAGTTCTTC	CASSPKWDRGNEQFF
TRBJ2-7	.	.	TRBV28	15	TGTGCCAGCAGTCCCCTCATCCCCTTCCCCTACGAGCAGTACTTC	CASSPLIPFPYEQYF
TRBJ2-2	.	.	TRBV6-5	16	TGTGCCAGCAGTTACTCGATCCCAGGGTCGGGGGGGGAGCTGTTTTTT	CASSYSIPGSGGELFF
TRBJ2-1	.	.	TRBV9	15	TGTGCCAGCAGCGAGCTGACGGGGGTCTACAATGAGCAGTTCTTC	CASSELTGVYNEQFF
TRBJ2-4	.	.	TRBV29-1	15	TGCAGCGTTGAAGGATGGTGGCAGGGAAAAAACATTCAGTACTTC	CSVEGWWQGKNIQYF
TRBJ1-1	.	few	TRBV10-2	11	TGCGCCAGCAGCCGGTCCACTGAAGCTTTCTTT	CASSRSTEAFF
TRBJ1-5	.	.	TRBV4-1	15	TGCGCCAGCAGCCAAGATCATGGGGGAGGGCAGCCCCAGCATTTT	CASSQDHGGGQPQHF
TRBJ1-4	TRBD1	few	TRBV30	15	TGTGCCTGGGCCCCTGGACAGGCACATAATGAAAAACTGTTTTTT	CAWAPGQAHNEKLFF
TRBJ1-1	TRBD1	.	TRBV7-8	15	TGTGCCAGCATCACTAAGGGGACAGAGAACACTGAAGCTTTCTTT	CASITKGTENTEAFF
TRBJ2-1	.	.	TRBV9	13	TGTGCCAGCAGCGTAGAGAATAACAATGAGCAGTTCTTC	CASSVENNNEQFF
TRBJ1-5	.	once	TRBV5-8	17	TGTGCCAGCAGCTCAACAGGTCCACCCAGGGGCAATCAGTCCCAGCATTTT	CASSSTGPPRGNQSQHF
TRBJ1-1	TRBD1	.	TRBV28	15	TGTGCCAGCAGTTCCCCCCTGGGACAGGGGGTTGATTTTTTCTTT	CASSSPLGQGVDFFF
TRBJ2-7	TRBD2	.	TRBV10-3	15	TGTGCCATCTCGAAGCTAGCGGAGAAATCCTACGAGCAGTACTTC	CAISKLAEKSYEQYF
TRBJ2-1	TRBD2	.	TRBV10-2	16	TGCGCCAGCAGTGAAAGGGGAGCGGGGGGCAGCTATGAGCAGTTCTTC	CASSERGAGGSYEQFF
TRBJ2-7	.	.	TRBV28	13	TGTGCCAGCATCACCTTTCGGGGCCACGAGCAGTACTTC	CASITFRGHEQYF
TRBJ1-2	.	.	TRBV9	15	TGTGCCAGCAGCCCCAGTGGGGGTTCGAAGGGCGGCTACACCTTC	CASSPSGGSKGGYTF
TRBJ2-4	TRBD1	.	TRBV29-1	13	TGCAGCGTCACACAGGGGGCGGGGGACATTCAGTACTTC	CSVTQGAGDIQYF
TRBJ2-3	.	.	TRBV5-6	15	TGTGCCAGCAGCTTGGGGGCAGGCCGCACAGATACGCAGTATTTT	CASSLGAGRTDTQYF